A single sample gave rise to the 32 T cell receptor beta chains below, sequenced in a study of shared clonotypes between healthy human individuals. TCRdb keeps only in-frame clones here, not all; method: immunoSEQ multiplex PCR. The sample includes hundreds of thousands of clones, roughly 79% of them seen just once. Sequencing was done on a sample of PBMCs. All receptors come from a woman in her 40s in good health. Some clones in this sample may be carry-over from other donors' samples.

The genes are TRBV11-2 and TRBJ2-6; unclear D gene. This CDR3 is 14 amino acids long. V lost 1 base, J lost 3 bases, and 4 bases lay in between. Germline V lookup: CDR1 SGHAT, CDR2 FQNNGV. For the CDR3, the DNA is TGTGCCAGCAGCTTAGTAGGTGGGGCCAACGTCCTGACTTTC. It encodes CASSLVGGANVLTF.

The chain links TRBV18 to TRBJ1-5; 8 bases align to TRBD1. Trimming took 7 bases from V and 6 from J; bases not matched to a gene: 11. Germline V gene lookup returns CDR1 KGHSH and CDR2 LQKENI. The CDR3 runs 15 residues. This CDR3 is CASLPLGQGAQPQHF. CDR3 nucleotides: TGTGCCAGCTTACCCCTGGGGCAGGGGGCTCAGCCCCAGCATTTT.

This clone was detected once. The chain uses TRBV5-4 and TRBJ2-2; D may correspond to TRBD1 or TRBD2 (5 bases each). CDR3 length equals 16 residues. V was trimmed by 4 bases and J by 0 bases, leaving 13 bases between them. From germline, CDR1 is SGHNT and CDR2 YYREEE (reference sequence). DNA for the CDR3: TGTGCCAGCAGCCGCGGTGGGACGGCGAACACCGGGGAGCTGTTTTTT. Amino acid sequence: CASSRGGTANTGELFF.

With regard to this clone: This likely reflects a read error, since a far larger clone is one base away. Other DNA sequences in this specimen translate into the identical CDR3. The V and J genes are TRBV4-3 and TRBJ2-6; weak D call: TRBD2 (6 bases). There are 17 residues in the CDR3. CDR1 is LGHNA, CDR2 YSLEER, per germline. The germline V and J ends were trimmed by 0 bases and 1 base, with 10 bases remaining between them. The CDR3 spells CASSQDPGTSGANVLTF. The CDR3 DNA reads TGCGCCAGCAGCCAAGATCCGGGGACTTCTGGGGCCAACGTCCTGACTTTC.

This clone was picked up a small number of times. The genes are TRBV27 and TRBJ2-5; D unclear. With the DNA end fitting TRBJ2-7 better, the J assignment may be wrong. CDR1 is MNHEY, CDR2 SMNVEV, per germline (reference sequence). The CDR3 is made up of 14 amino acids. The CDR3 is CASSLAGPNYEQYF. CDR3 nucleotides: TGTGCCAGCAGTTTAGCCGGTCCTAACTACGAGCAGTACTTC.

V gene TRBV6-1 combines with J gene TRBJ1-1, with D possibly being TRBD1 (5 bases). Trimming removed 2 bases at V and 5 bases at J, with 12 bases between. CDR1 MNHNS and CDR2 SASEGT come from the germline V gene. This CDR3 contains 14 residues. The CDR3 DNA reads TGTGCCAGCAGTGAACGGGGGGTATGGACTGAAGCTTTCTTT. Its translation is CASSERGVWTEAFF.

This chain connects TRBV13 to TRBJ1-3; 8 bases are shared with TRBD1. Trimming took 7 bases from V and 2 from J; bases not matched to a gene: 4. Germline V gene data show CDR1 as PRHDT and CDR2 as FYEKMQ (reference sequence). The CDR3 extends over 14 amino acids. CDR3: CASKTGVTGNTIYF. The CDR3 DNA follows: TGTGCCAGCAAGACAGGGGTAACTGGAAACACCATATATTTT.

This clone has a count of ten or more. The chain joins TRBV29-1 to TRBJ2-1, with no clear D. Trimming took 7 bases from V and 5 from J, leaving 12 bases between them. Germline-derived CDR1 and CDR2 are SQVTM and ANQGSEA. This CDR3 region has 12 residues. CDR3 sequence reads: CSGYWRNNEQFF. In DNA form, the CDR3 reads TGCAGCGGTTACTGGAGAAACAATGAGCAGTTCTTC.

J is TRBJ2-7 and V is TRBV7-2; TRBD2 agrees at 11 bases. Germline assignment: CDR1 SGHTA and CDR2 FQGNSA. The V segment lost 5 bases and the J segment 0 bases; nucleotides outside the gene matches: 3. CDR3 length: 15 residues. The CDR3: CASSPTSGASYEQYF. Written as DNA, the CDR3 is TGTGCCAGCAGCCCGACTAGCGGGGCCTCCTACGAGCAGTACTTC.

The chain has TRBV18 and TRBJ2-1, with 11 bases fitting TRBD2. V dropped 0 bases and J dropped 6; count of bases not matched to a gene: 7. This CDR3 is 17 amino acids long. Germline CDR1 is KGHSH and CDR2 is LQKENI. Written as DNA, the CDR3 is TGTGCCAGCTCACCACCCCGACTAGCGGGATCTGTCAATGAGCAGTTCTTC. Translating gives CASSPPRLAGSVNEQFF.

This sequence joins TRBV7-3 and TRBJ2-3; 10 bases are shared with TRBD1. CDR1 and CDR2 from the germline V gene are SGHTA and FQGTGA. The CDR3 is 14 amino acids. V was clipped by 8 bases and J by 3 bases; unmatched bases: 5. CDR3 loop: CASRQGAETDTQYF. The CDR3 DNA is TGTGCCAGCCGACAGGGGGCTGAGACAGATACGCAGTATTTT.

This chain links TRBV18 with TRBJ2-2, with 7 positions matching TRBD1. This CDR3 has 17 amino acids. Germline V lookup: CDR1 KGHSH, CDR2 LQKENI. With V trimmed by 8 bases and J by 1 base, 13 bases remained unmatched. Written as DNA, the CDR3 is TGTGCCAGCGCCAAGACGTCCGGGACAGTGAACACCGGGGAGCTGTTTTTT. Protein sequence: CASAKTSGTVNTGELFF. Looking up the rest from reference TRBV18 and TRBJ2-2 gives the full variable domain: NAGVMQNPRHLVRRRGQEARLRCSPMKGHSHVYWYRQLPEEGLKFMVYLQKENIIDESGMPKERFSAEFPKEGPSILRIQQVVRGDSAAYFCASAKTSGTVNTGELFFGEGSRLTVL.

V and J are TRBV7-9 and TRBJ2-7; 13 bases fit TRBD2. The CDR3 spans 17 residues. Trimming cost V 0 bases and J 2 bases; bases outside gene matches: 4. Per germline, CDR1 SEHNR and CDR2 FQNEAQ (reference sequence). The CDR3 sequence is CASSLAGTSGTPYEQYF. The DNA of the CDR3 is TGTGCCAGCAGCTTAGCCGGGACTAGCGGGACCCCCTACGAGCAGTACTTC.

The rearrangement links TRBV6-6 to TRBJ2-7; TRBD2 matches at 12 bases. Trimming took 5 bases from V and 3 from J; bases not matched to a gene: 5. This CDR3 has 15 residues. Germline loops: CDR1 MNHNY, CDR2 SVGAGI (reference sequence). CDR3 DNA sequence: TGTGCCAGCAGTAAAGGACTAGCGGGACACTACGAGCAGTACTTC. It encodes CASSKGLAGHYEQYF.

This chain's CDR3 is CASSITTSGSYEQYF. The CDR3 nucleotides read TGTGCCAGTAGTATTACGACTAGCGGGAGCTACGAGCAGTACTTC. This chain connects TRBV19 to TRBJ2-7; 12 nucleotides agree with TRBD2. The CDR3 runs to 15 residues. Losses at the gene ends were 3 bases for V and 3 bases for J; bases not matched to a gene: 3. Germline V CDR1 and CDR2: LNHDA, SQIVND (reference sequence).

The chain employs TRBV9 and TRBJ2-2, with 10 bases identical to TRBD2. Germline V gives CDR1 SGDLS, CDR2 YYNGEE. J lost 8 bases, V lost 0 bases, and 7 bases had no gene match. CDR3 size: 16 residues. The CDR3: CASSVAPSGSTGELFF. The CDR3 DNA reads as TGTGCCAGCAGCGTAGCGCCTAGCGGGAGTACTGGGGAGCTGTTTTTT.

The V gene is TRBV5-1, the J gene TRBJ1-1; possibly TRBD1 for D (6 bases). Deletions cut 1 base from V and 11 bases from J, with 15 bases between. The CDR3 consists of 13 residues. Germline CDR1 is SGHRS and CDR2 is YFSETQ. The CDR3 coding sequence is TGCGCCAGCAGCTTGCGACAGGACGGGGAGGCTTTCTTT. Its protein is CASSLRQDGEAFF. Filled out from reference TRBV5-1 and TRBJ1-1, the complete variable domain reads KAGVTQTPRYLIKTRGQQVTLSCSPISGHRSVSWYQQTPGQGLQFLFEYFSETQRNKGNFPGRFSGRQFSNSRSEMNVSTLELGDSALYLCASSLRQDGEAFFGQGTRLTVV.

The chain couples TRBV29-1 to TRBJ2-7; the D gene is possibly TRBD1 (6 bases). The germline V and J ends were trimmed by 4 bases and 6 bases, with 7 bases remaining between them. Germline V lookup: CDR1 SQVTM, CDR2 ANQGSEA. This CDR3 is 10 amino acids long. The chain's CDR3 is CSVGTVEQYF. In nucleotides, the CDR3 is TGCAGCGTTGGGACAGTCGAGCAGTACTTC.

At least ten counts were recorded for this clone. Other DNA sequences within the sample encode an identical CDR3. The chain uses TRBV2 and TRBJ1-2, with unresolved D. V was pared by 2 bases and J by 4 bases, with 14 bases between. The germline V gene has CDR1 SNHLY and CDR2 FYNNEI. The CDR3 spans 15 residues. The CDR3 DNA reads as TGTGCCAGCAGTGAATTGGGCAGGCCGAGCTATGGCTACACCTTC. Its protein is CASSELGRPSYGYTF.

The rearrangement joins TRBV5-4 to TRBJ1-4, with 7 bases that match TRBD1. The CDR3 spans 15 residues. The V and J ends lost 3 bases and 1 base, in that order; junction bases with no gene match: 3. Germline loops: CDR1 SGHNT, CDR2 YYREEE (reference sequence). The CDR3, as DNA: TGTGCCAGCAGCTCAGGGGGGGAAACTAATGAAAAACTGTTTTTT. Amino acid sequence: CASSSGGETNEKLFF.

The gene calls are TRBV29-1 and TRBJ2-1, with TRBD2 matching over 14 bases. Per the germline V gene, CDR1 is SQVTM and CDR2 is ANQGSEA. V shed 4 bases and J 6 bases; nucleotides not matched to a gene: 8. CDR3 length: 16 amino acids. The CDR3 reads CSVGRRLAGGSNEQFF. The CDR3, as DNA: TGCAGCGTTGGCCGTCGACTAGCGGGAGGGTCCAATGAGCAGTTCTTC.

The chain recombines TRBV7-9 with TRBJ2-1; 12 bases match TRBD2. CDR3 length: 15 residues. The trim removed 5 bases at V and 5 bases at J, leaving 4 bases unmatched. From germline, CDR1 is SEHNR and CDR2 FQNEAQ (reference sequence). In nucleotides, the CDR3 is TGTGCCAGCAGCCAGGGACTAGCGGGTAACAATGAGCAGTTCTTC. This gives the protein CASSQGLAGNNEQFF.

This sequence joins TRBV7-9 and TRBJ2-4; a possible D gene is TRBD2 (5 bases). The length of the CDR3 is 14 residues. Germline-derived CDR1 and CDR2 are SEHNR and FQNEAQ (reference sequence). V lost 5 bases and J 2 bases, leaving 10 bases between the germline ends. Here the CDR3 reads CASSRAESKNIQYF. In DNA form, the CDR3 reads TGTGCCAGCAGCCGAGCGGAATCCAAAAACATTCAGTACTTC.

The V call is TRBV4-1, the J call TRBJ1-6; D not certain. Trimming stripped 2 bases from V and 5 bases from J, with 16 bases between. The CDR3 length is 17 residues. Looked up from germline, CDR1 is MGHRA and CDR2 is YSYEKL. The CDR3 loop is CASSQHNLIGHNSPLHF. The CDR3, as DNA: TGCGCCAGCAGCCAACACAACCTTATTGGACATAATTCACCCCTCCACTTT.

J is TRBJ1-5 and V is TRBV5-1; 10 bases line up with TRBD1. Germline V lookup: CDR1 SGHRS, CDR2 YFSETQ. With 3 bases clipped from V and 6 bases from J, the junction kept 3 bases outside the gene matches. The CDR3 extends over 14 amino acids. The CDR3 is CASSSDRGSQPQHF. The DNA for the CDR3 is TGCGCCAGCAGCTCGGACAGGGGGTCTCAGCCCCAGCATTTT.

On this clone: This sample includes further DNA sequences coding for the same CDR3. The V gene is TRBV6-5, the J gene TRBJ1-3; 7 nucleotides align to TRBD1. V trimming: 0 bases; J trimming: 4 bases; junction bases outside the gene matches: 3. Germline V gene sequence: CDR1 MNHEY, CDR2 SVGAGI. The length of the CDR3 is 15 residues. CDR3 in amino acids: CASSYSGTAGNTIYF. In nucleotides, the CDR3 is TGTGCCAGCAGTTACTCCGGGACAGCAGGAAACACCATATATTTT.

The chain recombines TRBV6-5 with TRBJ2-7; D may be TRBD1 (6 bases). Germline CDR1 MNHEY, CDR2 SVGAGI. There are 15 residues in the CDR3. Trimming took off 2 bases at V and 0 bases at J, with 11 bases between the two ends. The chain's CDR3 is CASSYRAGVSYEQYF. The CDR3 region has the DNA TGTGCCAGCAGTTACAGGGCAGGGGTCTCCTACGAGCAGTACTTC.

The DNA of the CDR3 is TGTGCCACCAGCAGCCCCTACATTAGCGGGAATGGGTACGAGCAGTACTTC. It yields the protein CATSSPYISGNGYEQYF. This chain links TRBV15 with TRBJ2-7; 8 positions agree with TRBD2. Germline V gene sequence: CDR1 LNHNV, CDR2 YYDKDF (reference sequence). There are 17 residues in the CDR3. With 3 bases clipped from V and 4 bases from J, the junction kept 14 bases outside the gene matches.

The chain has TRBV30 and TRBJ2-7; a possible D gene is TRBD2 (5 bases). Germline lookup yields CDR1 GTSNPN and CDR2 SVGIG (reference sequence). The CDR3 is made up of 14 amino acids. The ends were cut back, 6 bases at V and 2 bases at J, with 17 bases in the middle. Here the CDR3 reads CACTLRAGPYEQYF. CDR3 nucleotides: TGTGCCTGTACCTTGAGGGCAGGCCCCTACGAGCAGTACTTC. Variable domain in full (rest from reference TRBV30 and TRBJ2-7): SQTIHQWPATLVQPVGSPLSLECTVEGTSNPNLYWYRQAAGRGLQLLFYSVGIGQISSEVPQNLSASRPQDRQFILSSKKLLLSDSGFYLCACTLRAGPYEQYFGPGTRLTVT.

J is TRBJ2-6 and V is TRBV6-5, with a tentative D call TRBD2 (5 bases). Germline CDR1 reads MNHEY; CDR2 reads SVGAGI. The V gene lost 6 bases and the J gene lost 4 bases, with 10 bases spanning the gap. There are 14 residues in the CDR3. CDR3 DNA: TGTGCCAGCAGCATTTCGGGAGGGGCCAACGTCCTGACTTTC. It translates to CASSISGGANVLTF.

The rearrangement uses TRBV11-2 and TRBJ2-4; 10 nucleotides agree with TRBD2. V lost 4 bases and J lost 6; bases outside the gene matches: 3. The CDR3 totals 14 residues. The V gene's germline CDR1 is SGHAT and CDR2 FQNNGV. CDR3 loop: CASSSSGSVNIQYF. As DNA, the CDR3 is TGTGCCAGCAGCTCTAGCGGGAGCGTAAACATTCAGTACTTC.

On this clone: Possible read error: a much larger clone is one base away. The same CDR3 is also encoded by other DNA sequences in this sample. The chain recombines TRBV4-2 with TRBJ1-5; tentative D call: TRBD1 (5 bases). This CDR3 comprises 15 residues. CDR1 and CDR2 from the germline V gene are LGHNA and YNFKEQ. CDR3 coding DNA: TGTGCCAGCAGCCAAGATTCAGGGAGCCATCAGCCCCAGCACTTT. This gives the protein CASSQDSGSHQPQHF.